Shown below are 24 T cell receptor beta chains from a single sample sequenced in a study of CD8+ T cells in alopecia areata listed by TCRdb under 2018. To prepare the library, the immunoSEQ multiplex PCR assay was applied. RNA was extracted from all samples and reverse transcribed into cDNA as template for TCR sequencing. The clones in this table, taken by TCRdb from immuneACCESS, are in-frame only. Not every clone is retained; where verified, under half of the shortfall comes from an unresolved V gene, and the cause of the rest is unknown. This sample has about 300,000 clones, none of them a singleton. The ten biggest clones cover about 1.1% of the sample. Pooled mouse cutaneous lymph node cells were stained for CD4, CD8alpha, NKG2D, NKG2ACE and other markers, then sorted on a BD Influx. What was sequenced was CD4+ T cells sorted from a lymph node. Receptors originate from a C3H/HeJ mouse with alopecia areata. The mouse line in question has MHC haplotype H2-k.

Only a few counts were recorded for this clone. Genes here carry mouse names. The CDR3 end falls 4 residues outside the read, so it is completed with the germline J gene. The chain recombines TRBV13-2 with TRBJ2-2; 10 bases match TRBD2. The CDR3 loop spans 17 amino acids. The ends lost 0 bases at V and 0 bases at J; junction bases unmatched: 2. In germline, CDR1 is NNHNN, CDR2 SYGAGS (reference sequence). The CDR3 bases that were read are TGTGCCAGCGGTGATGGCTGGGGGGGCGCAAACACCGGG. Protein product: CASGDGWGGANTG. The whole CDR3 protein reads CASGDGWGGANTGQLYF.

This clone turned up a few times. Mouse germline and gene names are used. The read halts 4 residues ahead of the CDR3 end, with the missing end drawn from the germline J gene. This chain uses TRBV1 with TRBJ2-5; the match to TRBD2 covers 10 bases. The CDR3 is made up of 15 amino acids. Germline CDR1 and CDR2: NSQYPW and LRSPGD (reference sequence). Partial CDR3 DNA: TGCACCTGCAGTGCCCGACTGGGGGGTGAAGAC. Residues: CTCSARLGGED. The entire CDR3 protein is CTCSARLGGEDTQYF. Looking up the rest from reference TRBV1 and TRBJ2-5 gives the full variable domain: VTLLEQNPRWRLVPRGQAVNLRCILKNSQYPWMSWYQQDLQKQLQWLFTLRSPGDKEVKSLPGADYLATRVTDTELRLQVANMSQGRTLYCTCSARLGGEDTQYFGPGTRLLVL.

Points on this clone: Gene names follow the mouse nomenclature. From the germline J gene comes the end of the CDR3, since the read stops 4 residues before it. This rearrangement joins TRBV5 to TRBJ1-2; D is unresolved. Looked up from germline, CDR1 is LGHNA and CDR2 is YNLKQL (reference sequence). This CDR3 has 14 residues. V lost 0 bases to trimming and J lost 3 bases, with 8 bases between them. The DNA read from the CDR3 is TGTGCCAGCAGCCAAGAGGGGTCGGACTCC. It specifies CASSQEGSDS. The whole CDR3 sequence reads CASSQEGSDSDYTF.

This clone was counted a few times. Gene names refer to mouse genes. Read coverage stops 4 residues before the CDR3 terminus; the germline J gene supplies the remainder. The chain recombines TRBV12-1 with TRBJ2-3; 10 bases align to TRBD2. The junction had 3 bases not matched to a gene; V was cut back by 0 bases and J by 4 bases. The V gene's germline CDR1 is SGHSN and CDR2 HYEKVE. The CDR3 contains 15 residues. The CDR3 DNA, read in part, is TGTGCCAGCTCTCTCGGGGGACTGGGGACAGAA. This gives the protein CASSLGGLGTE. The CDR3 in full is CASSLGGLGTETLYF.

On this clone: Each gene name is a mouse one. The missing CDR3 end, 4 residues past where the read stops, is filled in from the germline J gene. The chain carries TRBV5 and TRBJ2-7; 11 bases match TRBD2. The J segment lost 0 bases and the V segment lost 4 bases, leaving 5 bases of the junction unmatched. Germline V gives CDR1 LGHNA, CDR2 YNLKQL (reference sequence). The CDR3 has 16 amino acids. The chain's CDR3 is CASSPYWGGASYEQYF. CDR3 DNA (partial): TGTGCCAGCAGCCCCTACTGGGGGGGCGCCTCCTAT.

With regard to this clone: Mouse gene names and germline throughout. The CDR3 is cut off 4 residues early in the read; its end comes from the germline J gene. This chain joins TRBV13-1 and TRBJ2-3; D remains ambiguous. The CDR3 extends over 13 amino acids. V lost 1 base and J lost 2, with 5 bases in between. Germline V gene sequence: CDR1 NSHNY, CDR2 SYGAGN. Here the CDR3 reads CASSDQVAETLYF. The part of the CDR3 DNA that was read is TGTGCCAGCAGTGATCAGGTTGCAGAA.

About this clone: Given a much more abundant clone one base away, this may be a read error. Mouse names are used for the genes. With the read ending 4 residues before the CDR3 end, the germline J gene is used to fill in that end. This rearrangement joins TRBV13-1 to TRBJ1-2, with TRBD1 matching over 7 bases. After removal of 2 bases from V and 4 bases from J, the junction contained 2 bases not matched to a gene. Germline V CDR1 and CDR2: NSHNY, SYGAGN. The CDR3 totals 13 residues. The CDR3 spells CASSDRGISDYTF. The covered CDR3 bases are TGTGCCAGCAGTGACAGGGGGATCTCC.

Details on this clone: Gene names are the mouse ones. The DNA ends 4 residues before the CDR3 does, and the rest of the CDR3 is filled in from the germline J gene. V gene TRBV1 combines with J gene TRBJ2-7, with TRBD2 identical over 9 bases. Germline CDR1 NSQYPW, CDR2 LRSPGD (reference sequence). This CDR3 comprises 14 residues. V dropped 5 bases and J dropped 0; count of bases not matched to a gene: 2. The CDR3 loop is CTCSSTGGSYEQYF. The part of the CDR3 DNA that was read is TGCACCTGCAGTTCGACTGGGGGCTCCTAT. The full variable domain, its missing parts supplied by reference TRBV1 and TRBJ2-7, is VTLLEQNPRWRLVPRGQAVNLRCILKNSQYPWMSWYQQDLQKQLQWLFTLRSPGDKEVKSLPGADYLATRVTDTELRLQVANMSQGRTLYCTCSSTGGSYEQYFGPGTRLTVL.

Concerning this clone itself: Genes and germline are mouse. The CDR3 end is not reached by the read, which stops 4 residues before it; the germline J gene fills it in. In the same sample, other DNA sequences code for this CDR3. V is TRBV5 and J is TRBJ2-5; 9 bases match TRBD2. CDR3 size: 15 residues. Germline V gives CDR1 LGHNA, CDR2 YNLKQL (reference sequence). The covered CDR3 bases are TGTGCCAGCAGCCAAGAATGGGGGGGCGGAGAC. Amino acids: CASSQEWGGGD. In full, the CDR3 reads CASSQEWGGGDTQYF.

A note on this clone: Mouse gene names apply. The CDR3 goes on 4 residues after the read ends, and that part is filled in from the germline J gene. The rearrangement links TRBV19 to TRBJ2-7; 8 bases line up with TRBD2. From germline, CDR1 is FNHDT and CDR2 SITEND (reference sequence). This CDR3 spans 15 amino acids. The CDR3 sequence: CASSINFWGAYEQYF. CDR3 DNA, as far as it was read: TGTGCCAGCAGTATAAATTTCTGGGGGGCTTAT.

With respect to this clone: Each gene name is a mouse one. The chain's CDR3 is CASSQRTGEDSDYTF. CDR3 bases read: TGTGCCAGCAGCCAAAGGACAGGGGAAGACTCC. V usage is TRBV5 and J usage is TRBJ1-2; 9 bases line up with TRBD1. From the germline J gene comes the end of the CDR3, since the read stops 4 residues before it. V shed 2 bases, J shed 3 bases, and the junction held 4 bases outside the gene matches. The CDR3 loop spans 15 amino acids. Germline CDR1 reads LGHNA; CDR2 reads YNLKQL (reference sequence).

Turning to this clone: Genes and germline are mouse. Sequencing ends 4 residues short of the CDR3 end; the germline J gene provides the rest. Within the sample, other DNA sequences also encode this same CDR3. The chain joins TRBV5 to TRBJ2-3; 9 bases are shared with TRBD1. Germline V gene sequence: CDR1 LGHNA, CDR2 YNLKQL (reference sequence). Trimming took 3 bases from V and 0 from J; bases not matched to a gene: 4. The CDR3 sequence is 16 residues long. The CDR3 reads CASSQDRGPSAETLYF. Partial CDR3 DNA: TGTGCCAGCAGCCAGGACAGGGGTCCTAGTGCAGAA.

Points on this clone: Genes here carry mouse names. The CDR3 end is not reached by the read, which stops 4 residues before it; the germline J gene fills it in. The rearrangement uses TRBV1 and TRBJ2-5; D call uncertain. The germline CDR1 and CDR2 sequences are NSQYPW and LRSPGD (reference sequence). CDR3 length: 15 amino acids. V shed 0 bases and J shed 2 bases, with 9 bases lying between them. CDR3: CTCSADGSVQDTQYF. CDR3 DNA (partial): TGCACCTGCAGTGCAGATGGGTCAGTCCAAGAC.

Note on this clone: The germline and genes are mouse ones. The CDR3 end lies 4 residues beyond the end of the read and is filled in from the germline J gene. V usage is TRBV1 and J usage is TRBJ2-2; 7 positions match TRBD1. Germline V gene sequence: CDR1 NSQYPW, CDR2 LRSPGD (reference sequence). J gave up 2 bases and V 5 bases, and 2 bases lay outside the gene matches. CDR3 length equals 14 residues. CDR3 in amino acids: CTCSQQGNTGQLYF. Incomplete CDR3 DNA: TGCACCTGCAGTCAACAGGGGAACACCGGG.

A word on this clone: Gene names are the mouse ones. Sequencing ends 4 residues short of the CDR3 end; the germline J gene provides the rest. The sample holds other DNA sequences that translate to the same CDR3. This chain connects TRBV13-1 to TRBJ1-2; possibly TRBD1 for D (5 bases). V was cut by 0 bases and J by 2 bases, with 8 bases left in between. The CDR3 spans 14 residues. Germline V gives CDR1 NSHNY, CDR2 SYGAGN. The DNA read from the CDR3 is TGTGCCAGCAGTGATGCAAAGGGGAACTCC. This translates into CASSDAKGNS. The whole CDR3 sequence is CASSDAKGNSDYTF.

A few counts support this clone. The gene names here belong to mouse. The read finishes 4 residues shy of the CDR3 end, and the germline J gene is used to complete it. V gene TRBV1 combines with J gene TRBJ2-1; 8 positions match TRBD2. J gave up 6 bases and V 3 bases, and 10 bases lay outside the gene matches. CDR1 is NSQYPW, CDR2 LRSPGD, per germline (reference sequence). The CDR3 contains 16 residues. The sequenced CDR3 bases are TGCACCTGCAGTGCCCAGACTGGGGCGGCTTTTGCT. As protein: CTCSAQTGAAFA. The whole CDR3 reads CTCSAQTGAAFAEQFF.

About this clone itself: Any gene name here is a mouse gene name. The read is 4 residues too short to cover the CDR3 end, so that end is filled in from the germline J gene. The chain links TRBV19 to TRBJ2-1, with 13 positions matching TRBD2. Germline V gene lookup returns CDR1 FNHDT and CDR2 SITEND (reference sequence). The CDR3 length is 16 residues. With V trimmed by 3 bases and J by 6 bases, 6 bases remained unmatched. CDR3 residues: CASSNRDWGGSAEQFF. Partial CDR3 DNA: TGTGCCAGCAGTAATCGGGACTGGGGGGGGAGTGCT.

This clone was detected a few times. Gene labels here are mouse ones. The DNA ends 4 residues before the CDR3 does, and the rest of the CDR3 is filled in from the germline J gene. The J gene is TRBJ2-3, the V gene TRBV19, with TRBD2 matching 8 bases. The CDR3 extends over 15 amino acids. V gave up 6 bases and J gave up 3 bases; unmatched junction bases: 9. Germline CDR1 reads FNHDT; CDR2 reads SITEND (reference sequence). The sequenced part of the CDR3 DNA is TGTGCCAGCATCCTCTGGGGGGACGGGGCAGAA. As protein: CASILWGDGAE. The complete CDR3 sequence is CASILWGDGAETLYF.

Concerning this clone: Genes here carry mouse names. The read finishes 4 residues shy of the CDR3 end, and the germline J gene is used to complete it. Other DNA variants within this sample encode the same CDR3. The rearrangement joins TRBV5 to TRBJ1-2; D is unclear. The CDR3 spans 13 residues. The V gene lost 1 base and the J gene lost 0 bases, with 3 bases spanning the gap. CDR1 and CDR2 from the germline V gene are LGHNA and YNLKQL (reference sequence). This CDR3 is CASSQVANSDYTF. The CDR3 DNA, read in part, is TGTGCCAGCAGCCAAGTGGCAAACTCC.

With regard to this clone: Mouse gene names and germline throughout. The read comes to an end 4 residues before the CDR3 does, leaving the germline J gene to fill in the end. V usage is TRBV13-1 and J usage is TRBJ2-2, with 8 bases aligning to TRBD1. The CDR3 has 15 amino acids. V lost 2 bases and J lost 4; bases outside the gene matches: 4. Germline V CDR1 and CDR2: NSHNY, SYGAGN. This CDR3 is CASSEPGGGTGQLYF. The CDR3 DNA, read in part, is TGTGCCAGCAGTGAACCAGGGGGCGGCACCGGG.

A remark on this clone: These gene names are mouse names. The sequence runs out 4 residues before the end of the CDR3; the remainder is reconstructed from the germline J gene. V usage is TRBV1 and J usage is TRBJ2-3; TRBD2 aligns across 8 bases. Germline CDR1 NSQYPW, CDR2 LRSPGD (reference sequence). The trim removed 0 bases at V and 3 bases at J, leaving 5 bases unmatched. The CDR3 is 16 amino acids. The sequenced part of the CDR3 DNA is TGCACCTGCAGTGCAGATCGGGGGGGCGCGGCAGAA. Amino acids: CTCSADRGGAAE. The entire CDR3 protein reads CTCSADRGGAAETLYF. The complete variable domain, with remaining parts taken from reference TRBV1 and TRBJ2-3, reads VTLLEQNPRWRLVPRGQAVNLRCILKNSQYPWMSWYQQDLQKQLQWLFTLRSPGDKEVKSLPGADYLATRVTDTELRLQVANMSQGRTLYCTCSADRGGAAETLYFGSGTRLTVL.

The table lists this clone with a few counts. Genes here carry mouse names. Read data end 4 residues before the CDR3 end; the end is taken from the germline J gene. The sample carries other DNA sequences with the same CDR3. The chain is built from TRBV13-1 and TRBJ1-1; D may be TRBD1 (5 bases). Germline V gene sequence: CDR1 NSHNY, CDR2 SYGAGN. This CDR3 has 14 amino acids. V lost 0 bases and J lost 3, with 9 bases in between. The DNA read from the CDR3 is TGTGCCAGCAGTGATGCCCAGGGAGACACA. As protein: CASSDAQGDT. The CDR3 reads in full as CASSDAQGDTEVFF.

This clone was detected only a few times. Genes here carry mouse names. The read ends 4 residues shy of where the CDR3 ends; the end is completed using the germline J gene. Additional DNA sequences in this sample encode the identical CDR3. This chain joins TRBV13-1 and TRBJ1-2; no clear D. V lost 0 bases to trimming and J lost 0 bases, with 9 bases between them. The CDR3 consists of 15 residues. Germline assignment: CDR1 NSHNY and CDR2 SYGAGN. CDR3 DNA (partial): TGTGCCAGCAGTGATGCTCCCAGTGCAAACTCC. It yields the protein CASSDAPSANS. The whole CDR3 protein reads CASSDAPSANSDYTF.

This clone came up a few times. Gene names are the mouse ones. The read gets to within 4 residues of the CDR3 end, and the germline J gene fills in the rest. The chain couples TRBV13-2 to TRBJ2-5; 8 bases agree with TRBD2. In germline, CDR1 is NNHNN, CDR2 SYGAGS (reference sequence). This CDR3 is 15 amino acids long. The chain's CDR3 is CASGDAIGGVDTQYF. Incomplete CDR3 DNA: TGTGCCAGCGGTGATGCGATTGGGGGGGTGGAC.